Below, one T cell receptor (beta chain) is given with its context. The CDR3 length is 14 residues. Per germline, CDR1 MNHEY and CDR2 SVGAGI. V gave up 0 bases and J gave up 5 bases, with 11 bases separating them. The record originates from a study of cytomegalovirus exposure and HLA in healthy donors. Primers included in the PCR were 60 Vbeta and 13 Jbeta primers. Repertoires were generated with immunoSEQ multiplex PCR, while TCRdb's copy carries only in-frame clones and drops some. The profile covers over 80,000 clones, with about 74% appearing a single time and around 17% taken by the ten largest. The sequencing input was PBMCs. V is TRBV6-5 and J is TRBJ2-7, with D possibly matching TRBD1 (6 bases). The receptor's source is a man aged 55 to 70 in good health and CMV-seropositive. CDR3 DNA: TGTGCCAGCAGTTACTCGGCCAAGGGGGACGAGCAGTACTTC. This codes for CASSYSAKGDEQYF.